The T cell receptor (beta chain) under discussion was sequenced for a study of identical twins' blood T cells. General observations from the study: Twin similarity might stem from environmental factors, not only genetics. Each donor's most abundant TCRbeta clonotypes shared more CDR3 sequences with her twin than unrelated donors. Twins shared about as many clonotypes as their cloneset sizes predicted.

TCRdb re-analysed the 5' RACE reads in MiXCR, keeping a single row per CDR3 protein. The repertoire includes a few hundred thousand distinct CDR3 sequences, about 28% of them detected once, and more than 5.5% sits in the top ten. Regarding this clonotype: Its matching antigen is unknown.

Germline V CDR1 and CDR2: MNHNS, SASEGT. After removal of 5 bases from V and 4 bases from J, the junction contained 10 bases not matched to a gene. The CDR3 is 15 amino acids. The V gene is TRBV6-1, the J gene TRBJ1-2; the match to TRBD1 covers 7 bases. The source material was PBMCs. This clonotype was sampled from a woman aged 18-55 years in good health. The CDR3: CASSTRDRALYGYTF. CDR3 bases: TGTGCCAGCAGTACCCGGGACAGAGCCCTCTATGGCTACACCTTC.